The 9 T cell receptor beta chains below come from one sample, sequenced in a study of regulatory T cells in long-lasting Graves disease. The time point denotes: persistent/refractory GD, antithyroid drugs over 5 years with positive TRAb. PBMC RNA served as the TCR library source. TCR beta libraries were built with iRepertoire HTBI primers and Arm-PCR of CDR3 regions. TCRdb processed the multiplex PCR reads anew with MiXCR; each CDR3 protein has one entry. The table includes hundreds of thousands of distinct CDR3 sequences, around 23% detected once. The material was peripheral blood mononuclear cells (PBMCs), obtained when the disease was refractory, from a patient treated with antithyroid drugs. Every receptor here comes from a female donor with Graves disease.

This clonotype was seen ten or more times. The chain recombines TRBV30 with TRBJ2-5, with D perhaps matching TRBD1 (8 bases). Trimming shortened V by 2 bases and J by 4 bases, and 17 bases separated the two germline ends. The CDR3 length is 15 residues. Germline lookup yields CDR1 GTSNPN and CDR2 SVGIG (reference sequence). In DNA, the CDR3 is TGTGCCTGGAGTAAACAGGGGGGGGTCCTAGAGACCCAGTACTTC. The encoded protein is CAWSKQGGVLETQYF. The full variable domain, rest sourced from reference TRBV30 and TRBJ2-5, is SQTIHQWPATLVQPVGSPLSLECTVEGTSNPNLYWYRQAAGRGLQLLFYSVGIGQISSEVPQNLSASRPQDRQFILSSKKLLLSDSGFYLCAWSKQGGVLETQYFGPGTRLLVL.

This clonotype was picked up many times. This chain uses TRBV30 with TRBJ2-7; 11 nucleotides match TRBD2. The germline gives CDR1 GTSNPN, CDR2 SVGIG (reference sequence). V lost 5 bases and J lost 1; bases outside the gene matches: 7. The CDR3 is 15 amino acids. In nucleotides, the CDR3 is TGTGCCTGGTCTAATAGCGGGGGGGTATCCTACGAGCAGTACTTC. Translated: CAWSNSGGVSYEQYF.

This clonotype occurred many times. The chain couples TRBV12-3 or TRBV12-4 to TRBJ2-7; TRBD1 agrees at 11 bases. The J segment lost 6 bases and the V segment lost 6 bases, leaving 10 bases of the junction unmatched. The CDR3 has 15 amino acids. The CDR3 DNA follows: TGTGCCAGCAGCGGACAGGGGGCGCAGCCGGGCGAGCAGTACTTC. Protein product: CASSGQGAQPGEQYF.

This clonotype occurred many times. The CDR3 bases are TGTGCCAGCAGCTTAACGAGGGGTGACACCGGGGAGCTGTTTTTT. Residues: CASSLTRGDTGELFF. The V call is TRBV7-3, the J call TRBJ2-2; D assignment may be TRBD1 or TRBD2 (5 bases each). V lost 0 bases, J lost 3 bases, and 8 bases lay in between. Germline V lookup: CDR1 SGHTA, CDR2 FQGTGA. This CDR3 comprises 15 residues.

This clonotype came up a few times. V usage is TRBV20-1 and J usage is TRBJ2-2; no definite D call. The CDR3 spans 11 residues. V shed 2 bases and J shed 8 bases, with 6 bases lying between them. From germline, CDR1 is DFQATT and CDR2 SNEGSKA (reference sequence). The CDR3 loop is CSARLLGELFF. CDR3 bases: TGCAGTGCTAGATTGTTAGGGGAGCTGTTTTTT.

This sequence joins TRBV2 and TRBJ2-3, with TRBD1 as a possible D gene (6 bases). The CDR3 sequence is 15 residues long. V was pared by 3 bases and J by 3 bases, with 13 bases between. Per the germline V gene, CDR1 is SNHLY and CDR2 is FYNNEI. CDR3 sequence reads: CASSEVQGTTDTQYF. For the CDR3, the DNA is TGTGCCAGCAGTGAGGTACAGGGCACAACAGATACGCAGTATTTT.

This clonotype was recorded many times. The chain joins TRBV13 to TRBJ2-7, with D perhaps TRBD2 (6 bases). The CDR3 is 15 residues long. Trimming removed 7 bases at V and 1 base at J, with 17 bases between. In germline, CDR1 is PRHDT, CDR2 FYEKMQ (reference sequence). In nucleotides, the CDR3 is TGTGCCAGCACAAACCGGAGACTAGGATCCTACGAGCAGTACTTC. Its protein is CASTNRRLGSYEQYF.

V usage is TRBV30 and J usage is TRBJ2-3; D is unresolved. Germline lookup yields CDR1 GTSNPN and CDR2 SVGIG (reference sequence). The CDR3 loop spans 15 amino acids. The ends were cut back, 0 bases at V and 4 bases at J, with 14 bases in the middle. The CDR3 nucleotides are TGTGCCTGGAGTGTACAGATCTGGTCGTCAGATACGCAGTATTTT. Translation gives CAWSVQIWSSDTQYF.

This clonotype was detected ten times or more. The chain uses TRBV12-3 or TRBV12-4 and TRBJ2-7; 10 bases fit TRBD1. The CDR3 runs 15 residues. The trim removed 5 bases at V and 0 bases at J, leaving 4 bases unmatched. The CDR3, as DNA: TGTGCCAGCAGTCCGGACAGGGGGGGCTCCTACGAGCAGTACTTC. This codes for CASSPDRGGSYEQYF.